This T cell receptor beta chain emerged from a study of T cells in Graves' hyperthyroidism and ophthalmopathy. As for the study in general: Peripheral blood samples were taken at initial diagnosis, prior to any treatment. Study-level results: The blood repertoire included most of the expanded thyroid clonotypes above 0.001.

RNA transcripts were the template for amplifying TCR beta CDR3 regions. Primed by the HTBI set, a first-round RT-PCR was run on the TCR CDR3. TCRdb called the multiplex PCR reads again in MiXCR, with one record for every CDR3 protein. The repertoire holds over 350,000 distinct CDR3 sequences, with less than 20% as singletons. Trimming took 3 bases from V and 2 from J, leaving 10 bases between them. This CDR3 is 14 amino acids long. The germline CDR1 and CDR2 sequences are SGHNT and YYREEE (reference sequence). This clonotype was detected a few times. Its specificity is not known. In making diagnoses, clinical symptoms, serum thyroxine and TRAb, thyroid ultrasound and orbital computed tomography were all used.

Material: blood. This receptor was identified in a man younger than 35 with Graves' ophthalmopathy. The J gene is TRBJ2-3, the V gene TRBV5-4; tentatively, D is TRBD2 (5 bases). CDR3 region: CASSSSADTDTQYF. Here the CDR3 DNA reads TGTGCCAGCAGCTCTTCAGCGGACACAGATACGCAGTATTTT. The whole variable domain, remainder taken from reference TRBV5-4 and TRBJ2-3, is ETGVTQSPTHLIKTRGQQVTLRCSSQSGHNTVSWYQQALGQGPQFIFQYYREEENGRGNFPPRFSGLQFPNYSSELNVNALELDDSALYLCASSSSADTDTQYFGPGTRLTVL.